Below, 7 T cell receptor beta chains from the same sample are listed, as sequenced in a study of blood T cell repertoires in COVID-19. Assay used: immunoSEQ multiplex PCR; TCRdb lists only in-frame clones, some missing. The sample shows over 200,000 clones, approximately 90% of them seen only once. Specimen: peripheral blood. The source is a young man with COVID-19, enrolled during active disease.

J is TRBJ2-1 and V is TRBV2; TRBD2 is a possible D gene (6 bases). The V gene lost 7 bases and the J gene lost 4 bases, with 14 bases spanning the gap. CDR3 length equals 14 residues. From germline, CDR1 is SNHLY and CDR2 FYNNEI. In nucleotides, the CDR3 is TGTGCCAGCAACATCGGGACTCAATACAATGAGCAGTTCTTC. This encodes CASNIGTQYNEQFF.

The chain uses TRBV19 and TRBJ1-4; 7 bases agree with TRBD1. Trimming removed 6 bases from V and 5 bases from J; junction bases left unmatched: 9. Germline V gene sequence: CDR1 LNHDA, CDR2 SQIVND (reference sequence). The CDR3 totals 15 residues. This CDR3 reads CASRPGGTANEKLFF. The CDR3 DNA is TGTGCCAGTAGGCCCGGAGGGACAGCAAATGAAAAACTGTTTTTT.

The V call is TRBV7-9, the J call TRBJ2-7, with 10 bases lining up with TRBD2. Germline CDR1 reads SEHNR; CDR2 reads FQNEAQ (reference sequence). Trimming cost V 3 bases and J 5 bases; bases outside gene matches: 10. The CDR3 loop spans 16 amino acids. CDR3 amino acids: CASSFLAGGAGDEQYF. CDR3 sequence (DNA): TGTGCCAGCAGCTTCTTAGCGGGAGGCGCCGGGGACGAGCAGTACTTC.

The gene calls are TRBV4-2 and TRBJ1-1; the D is unclear. Germline-derived CDR1 and CDR2 are LGHNA and YNFKEQ. V was cut by 0 bases and J by 5 bases, with 4 bases left in between. This CDR3 comprises 12 residues. CDR3 bases: TGTGCCAGCAGCCAAGACCTTACTGAAGCTTTCTTT. This sequence encodes CASSQDLTEAFF.

This chain uses TRBV18 with TRBJ2-7, with 12 bases that match TRBD2. CDR1 and CDR2 from the germline V gene are KGHSH and LQKENI. J was trimmed by 7 bases and V by 1 base; bases with no gene match: 5. The CDR3 is made up of 15 amino acids. CDR3 DNA: TGTGCCAGCTCACCACAATTAGGGACTAGCGGGGAGCAGTACTTC. Its translation: CASSPQLGTSGEQYF.

The chain is built from TRBV29-1 and TRBJ2-7, with TRBD2 identical over 10 bases. V gave up 7 bases and J gave up 3 bases; unmatched junction bases: 3. There are 12 residues in the CDR3. CDR1 is SQVTM, CDR2 ANQGSEA, per germline. CDR3 residues: CSARLAGYEQYF. As DNA, the CDR3 is TGCAGCGCTAGACTAGCGGGCTACGAGCAGTACTTC.

This CDR3 is CASLSLGSEAFF. In DNA, the CDR3 is TGTGCCAGCCTCTCACTAGGGTCAGAAGCTTTCTTT. The rearrangement links TRBV6-6 to TRBJ1-1; D is uncertain. The CDR3 loop spans 12 amino acids. Looked up from germline, CDR1 is MNHNY and CDR2 is SVGAGI (reference sequence). Trimming pared 8 bases from V and 8 bases from J, leaving 15 bases between.